This is a list of T cell receptor beta chains from one sample in a study of blood T cell repertoires in COVID-19. Measured with immunoSEQ multiplex PCR; TCRdb has only the in-frame clones, and not every one. In the table there are approximately 200,000 clones, roughly four fifths of which are singletons. The sample consisted of peripheral blood. The receptors stem from a woman in her sixties with acute or convalescent COVID-19. The CDR3 runs from the conserved cysteine through the conserved F or W. Fields, in order: CDR3 DNA, CDR3 protein, D gene, J gene, clone size, V gene. The D gene is left open where the match is weak. Expanded clones get a size class; other rows say once, few or many, or leave the size out.

TGCGCCAGCAGCTTGGAGGCGGCTAGCGGGGGATACGAGCAGTACTTC | CASSLEAASGGYEQYF | TRBD2 | TRBJ2-7 | - | TRBV5-1
TGTGCCAGTAGCCCTGGGTGGGCGGGGGTGTCTGGAGAGACCCAGTACTTC | CASSPGWAGVSGETQYF | TRBD2 | TRBJ2-5 | - | TRBV19
TGTGCCAGCAGCTCCTACTCCGGGGGGACAGATACGCAGTATTTT | CASSSYSGGTDTQYF | TRBD2 | TRBJ2-3 | - | TRBV7-3
TGTGCCAGTAGTATTGGCGGGGTCACAGATACGCAGTATTTT | CASSIGGVTDTQYF | - | TRBJ2-3 | - | TRBV19
TGTGCCAGCAGCCAAGCCGGAGCCTGGAAAGGCTACACCTTC | CASSQAGAWKGYTF | - | TRBJ1-2 | - | TRBV3-1/TRBV3-2
TGTGCCAGCAGTTATTCACTGGACAGGGGTAACTATGGCTACACCTTC | CASSYSLDRGNYGYTF | TRBD1 | TRBJ1-2 | - | TRBV6-2/TRBV6-3
TGTGCCACCAGTGATTGGCCTAGCACAGATACGCAGTATTTT | CATSDWPSTDTQYF | - | TRBJ2-3 | - | TRBV24-1
TGTGCCAGCAGTTCCCAGCGGGGAGGCTACGAGCAGTACTTC | CASSSQRGGYEQYF | TRBD2 | TRBJ2-7 | - | TRBV28
TGTGCCAGCAGCTTAAACAGGGGAAGCGGGGAGCTGTTTTTT | CASSLNRGSGELFF | TRBD1 | TRBJ2-2 | - | TRBV7-2
TGTGCCAGCAGTTATGGGTGGGGGGGGTCTAACTATGGCTACACCTTC | CASSYGWGGSNYGYTF | - | TRBJ1-2 | few | TRBV6-5
TGTGCCAGCAGCCCGGAGGTCTGGGCTTTCCCCGTCCATGAGCAGTTCTTC | CASSPEVWAFPVHEQFF | - | TRBJ2-1 | - | TRBV3-1/TRBV3-2
TGCGCCAGCAAACCGGGGGAGAACACTGAAGCTTTCTTT | CASKPGENTEAFF | - | TRBJ1-1 | - | TRBV23-1
TGTGCCAGCAGCTTGGAGTTCGGACAGTTGGGCGGCTACACCTTC | CASSLEFGQLGGYTF | - | TRBJ1-2 | once | TRBV5-4
TGTGCCAGCAGCCCAGACGGAGCGGGGGACTACGAGCAGTACTTC | CASSPDGAGDYEQYF | TRBD2 | TRBJ2-7 | - | TRBV13
TGTGCCAGCAGACCGCCACAGGGGGCGGATAATTCACCCCTCCACTTT | CASRPPQGADNSPLHF | TRBD1 | TRBJ1-6 | - | TRBV6-6
TGTGCCAGCAGCAAACCGGGACAGGGCGCTACTGAAGCTTTCTTT | CASSKPGQGATEAFF | TRBD1 | TRBJ1-1 | - | TRBV6-5
TGTGCCACCAGCAGAGATCAGCAGGGCTTTACTGGAAACACCATATATTTT | CATSRDQQGFTGNTIYF | - | TRBJ1-3 | once | TRBV15
TGTGCCAGCAGTTCAGGCCAGTACAATGAGCAGTTCTTC | CASSSGQYNEQFF | - | TRBJ2-1 | - | TRBV12-3/TRBV12-4
TGCAGTGCTAGTATGTCCTATCAGCCCCAGCATTTT | CSASMSYQPQHF | - | TRBJ1-5 | once | TRBV20-1
TGTGCCAGCAGCGCGCAGGGGCGCTATGGCTACACCTTC | CASSAQGRYGYTF | - | TRBJ1-2 | - | TRBV9
TGCGCCAGCAGTCATAGTTTAATGAACACTGAAGCTTTCTTT | CASSHSLMNTEAFF | - | TRBJ1-1 | - | TRBV23-1
TGTGCCAGCAGTTATGAGCGGGGGACAGATACGCAGTATTTT | CASSYERGTDTQYF | TRBD2 | TRBJ2-3 | - | TRBV6-2/TRBV6-3
TGCGCCAGCAGCTTAGGACAGGGCTACTTCGGTGGCTACACCTTC | CASSLGQGYFGGYTF | TRBD1 | TRBJ1-2 | few | TRBV5-1
TGTGCCAGCAGTCTCTCGGGTCAAGAGACCCAGTACTTC | CASSLSGQETQYF | - | TRBJ2-5 | - | TRBV13
TGTGCCAGCAGCCCAAGTACTAGCACAGATACGCAGTATTTT | CASSPSTSTDTQYF | - | TRBJ2-3 | - | TRBV7-9
TGTGCCAGTAGTATACGCAGGTTGGGCAATCAGCCCCAGCATTTT | CASSIRRLGNQPQHF | - | TRBJ1-5 | once | TRBV19
TGCGCCAGCAGCCCAGCACAACAGGGGGGGTTCGGCTATGGCTACACCTTC | CASSPAQQGGFGYGYTF | TRBD1 | TRBJ1-2 | - | TRBV5-1
TGCGCCAGCAGGGGATTGACTGGGACAGGGGAAGAAGCTTTCTTT | CASRGLTGTGEEAFF | TRBD1 | TRBJ1-1 | - | TRBV5-1
TGTGCCAGCAGCCAAGCCCGCCCCGGTGAGCAGTTCTTC | CASSQARPGEQFF | - | TRBJ2-1 | few | TRBV3-1/TRBV3-2
TGTGCCTCGGGCCAGACAGGGGGTCAAGAGACCCAGTACTTC | CASGQTGGQETQYF | TRBD1 | TRBJ2-5 | - | TRBV19
TGTGCCAGCAGCCCCCAGTTTCGTTCCTTC | CASSPQFRSF | - | TRBJ2-7 | once | TRBV5-4
TGTGCCAGCAGTTTATCCTCCGGATGGGCTGGTAATACGCAGTATTTT | CASSLSSGWAGNTQYF | - | TRBJ2-3 | - | TRBV28
TGTGCCAGCAGCTCGACAGGGCCCTATGGCTACACCTTC | CASSSTGPYGYTF | TRBD1 | TRBJ1-2 | - | TRBV11-2
TGTGCCAGCAGTTACTCGGCAGGGGGATTCACCGGGGAGCTGTTTTTT | CASSYSAGGFTGELFF | TRBD1 | TRBJ2-2 | - | TRBV6-5
TGTGCCAGCAGCTCCGGGACAGAGAATTCACCCCTCCACTTT | CASSSGTENSPLHF | TRBD1 | TRBJ1-6 | - | TRBV5-8
TGTGCCATCGGGGGTCCAAACTATGGCTACACCTTC | CAIGGPNYGYTF | - | TRBJ1-2 | - | TRBV27
TGTGCCAGCTCACAGGGGGACAGGGGGCGAAGCACAGATACGCAGTATTTT | CASSQGDRGRSTDTQYF | TRBD1 | TRBJ2-3 | - | TRBV18